These 26 T cell receptor beta chains were sequenced from one sample in a study of T cell changes during pregnancy in multiple sclerosis. Libraries were prepared by immunoSEQ multiplex PCR; TCRdb keeps only in-frame clonotypes and omits some of them. The sample yields 50,000 to 60,000 clones, 70% to 90% seen once. The specimen was CD4+ T cells from peripheral blood mononuclear cells, collected in the first trimester of pregnancy. The receptor source for this set is a female donor with multiple sclerosis, enrolled in a pregnancy study.

The V gene is TRBV28, the J gene TRBJ2-5; 12 bases fit TRBD2. The CDR3 loop spans 18 amino acids. Germline loops: CDR1 MDHEN, CDR2 SYDVKM. V was pared by 6 bases and J by 5 bases, with 16 bases of the junction left unmatched. Here the CDR3 DNA reads TGTGCCAGCAGCCAGATACCCCATGGACTAGCGGGAAGGGAGACCCAGTACTTC. Amino acids: CASSQIPHGLAGRETQYF.

The table lists this clone with a count of one. The chain joins TRBV18 to TRBJ2-7, with 9 bases matching TRBD1. Germline CDR1 and CDR2: KGHSH and LQKENI. The CDR3 totals 15 residues. J lost 3 bases, V lost 4 bases, and 7 bases had no gene match. This CDR3 is CASSLGTGIGYEQYF. For the CDR3, the DNA is TGTGCCAGCTCACTGGGGACAGGGATAGGCTACGAGCAGTACTTC.

The chain's CDR3 is CASRKGQGALEQYF. CDR3 nucleotide sequence: TGTGCCAGCAGGAAAGGACAGGGGGCTCTCGAGCAGTACTTC. V and J are TRBV6-1 and TRBJ2-7, with 11 bases fitting TRBD1. The CDR3 has 14 amino acids. V was clipped by 6 bases and J by 6 bases; unmatched bases: 7. The germline V gene encodes CDR1 MNHNS and CDR2 SASEGT.

V and J are TRBV7-9 and TRBJ1-5, with D possibly matching TRBD1 (5 bases). The V and J ends lost 1 base and 5 bases respectively, with 21 bases between them. CDR1 is SEHNR, CDR2 FQNEAQ, per germline (reference sequence). The CDR3 runs 18 residues. The CDR3 here is CASSLVFGETGGYQPQHF. CDR3 sequence (DNA): TGTGCCAGCAGCTTAGTTTTTGGTGAGACGGGGGGATATCAGCCCCAGCATTTT. Based on the CDR3 plus reference TRBV7-9 and TRBJ1-5, the full variable domain is DTGVSQNPRHKITKRGQNVTFRCDPISEHNRLYWYRQTLGQGPEFLTYFQNEAQLEKSRLLSDRFSAERPKGSFSTLEIQRTEQGDSAMYLCASSLVFGETGGYQPQHFGDGTRLSIL.

This clone was found a few times. This chain uses TRBV15 with TRBJ2-1; 9 bases are a match to TRBD2. Germline trimming cut 5 bases from V and 9 bases from J; bases unmatched to any gene: 8. The germline CDR1 and CDR2 sequences are LNHNV and YYDKDF (reference sequence). This CDR3 comprises 14 residues. In DNA, the CDR3 is TGTGCCACCAGCGCGGGAGGGCAGATCGGTGAGCAGTTCTTC. It specifies CATSAGGQIGEQFF.

This chain uses TRBV5-8 with TRBJ1-6; D may be TRBD1 (5 bases). Germline V CDR1 and CDR2: SGHTS, YDEGEE. The CDR3 length is 16 residues. Trimming stripped 2 bases from V and 1 base from J, with 10 bases between. CDR3 in DNA: TGTGCCAGCAGCTTATCGGGGGGGTCCTATAATTCACCCCTCCACTTT. Its protein product is CASSLSGGSYNSPLHF. The full variable domain, with the rest looked up from reference TRBV5-8 and TRBJ1-6, is EAGVTQSPTHLIKTRGQQATLRCSPISGHTSVYWYQQALGLGLQFLLWYDEGEERNRGNFPPRFSGRQFPNYSSELNVNALELEDSALYLCASSLSGGSYNSPLHFGNGTRLTVT.

This chain joins TRBV5-1 and TRBJ2-7, with D perhaps TRBD1 (5 bases). This CDR3 comprises 15 residues. Looked up from germline, CDR1 is SGHRS and CDR2 is YFSETQ. Trimming shortened V by 2 bases and J by 0 bases, and 12 bases separated the two germline ends. The CDR3 sequence is CASSFTPGISYEQYF. CDR3 DNA sequence: TGCGCCAGCAGCTTTACTCCAGGGATCTCCTACGAGCAGTACTTC.

The CDR3 protein is CASSLESLAQYNEQFF. Written as DNA, the CDR3 is TGCGCCAGCAGCTTGGAAAGCCTAGCGCAGTACAATGAGCAGTTCTTC. The chain recombines TRBV5-1 with TRBJ2-1; possibly TRBD2 for D (6 bases). This CDR3 has 16 amino acids. The germline gives CDR1 SGHRS, CDR2 YFSETQ. Trimming cost V 0 bases and J 4 bases, with 14 bases left between them.

The gene calls are TRBV27 and TRBJ1-4; 9 bases match TRBD1. Looked up from germline, CDR1 is MNHEY and CDR2 is SMNVEV (reference sequence). This CDR3 spans 16 amino acids. The V gene end was trimmed by 4 bases and the J gene end by 6 bases; junction bases not matched to a gene: 9. CDR3 coding DNA: TGTGCCAGCAGTTCCAAAGAGACAGGGGGATATGAAAAACTGTTTTTT. It yields the protein CASSSKETGGYEKLFF.

J is TRBJ2-1 and V is TRBV9; 11 nucleotides agree with TRBD2. The CDR3 has 17 amino acids. Germline-derived CDR1 and CDR2 are SGDLS and YYNGEE. With V trimmed by 0 bases and J by 8 bases, 10 bases remained unmatched. The CDR3 DNA reads TGTGCCAGCAGCGTAGATCTAGCGGGAGGTTTAATTGATGAGCAGTTCTTC. Its translation: CASSVDLAGGLIDEQFF.

V is TRBV5-4 and J is TRBJ1-2, with D maybe TRBD1 (6 bases). This CDR3 contains 15 residues. V was clipped by 4 bases and J by 4 bases, with 17 bases between them. Germline CDR1 reads SGHNT; CDR2 reads YYREEE (reference sequence). As DNA, the CDR3 is TGTGCCAGCAGCCCCGGAAAGGACAGAGGCTATGGCTACACCTTC. Translated, it gives CASSPGKDRGYGYTF.

In this sample, this clone turned up once. The chain recombines TRBV7-8 with TRBJ2-5; 8 bases align to TRBD2. The CDR3 extends over 20 amino acids. The germline V gene encodes CDR1 SGHVS and CDR2 FQNEAQ. V trimming: 0 bases; J trimming: 1 base; junction bases outside the gene matches: 16. The CDR3 sequence is CASSLASGAGGRGVQETQYF. The DNA for the CDR3 is TGTGCCAGCAGCTTAGCCTCGGGGGCGGGGGGCCGAGGGGTCCAAGAGACCCAGTACTTC.

CDR3 residues: CASTSRDGGGEQFF. The DNA for the CDR3 is TGTGCCAGCACCTCTAGGGACGGGGGGGGTGAGCAGTTCTTC. The chain joins TRBV11-3 to TRBJ2-1, with 8 bases matching TRBD2. J lost 9 bases, V lost 7 bases, and 11 bases had no gene match. Per the germline V gene, CDR1 is SGHNT and CDR2 is YENEEA. The CDR3 is 14 amino acids.

The count of this clone is one. The rearrangement joins TRBV11-3 to TRBJ2-5; D perhaps matches TRBD2 (5 bases). Per germline, CDR1 SGHNT and CDR2 YENEEA. V lost 1 base, J lost 5 bases, and 11 bases lay in between. The CDR3 has 14 amino acids. The CDR3 here is CASSLGGRRETQYF. CDR3 coding DNA: TGTGCCAGCAGCTTAGGAGGCCGGAGGGAGACCCAGTACTTC. The full variable domain, with the rest looked up from reference TRBV11-3 and TRBJ2-5, is EAGVVQSPRYKIIEKKQPVAFWCNPISGHNTLYWYLQNLGQGPELLIRYENEEAVDDSQLPKDRFSAERLKGVDSTLKIQPAELGDSAVYLCASSLGGRRETQYFGPGTRLLVL.

This clone was counted between two and nine times. The chain employs TRBV19 and TRBJ1-5; 8 bases fit TRBD1. The CDR3 runs to 13 residues. Germline lookup yields CDR1 LNHDA and CDR2 SQIVND (reference sequence). Trimming at V came to 6 bases and at J to 9 bases, leaving 7 bases not matched to a gene. The CDR3 loop reads CASRETGVLPQHF. The CDR3 DNA follows: TGTGCCAGTAGGGAGACAGGGGTTCTGCCCCAGCATTTT.

J is TRBJ2-5 and V is TRBV7-2; TRBD2 might be the D (7 bases). The CDR3 consists of 15 residues. The V end was cut by 4 bases, the J end by 7 bases, with 19 bases between. The V gene's germline CDR1 is SGHTA and CDR2 FQGNSA. The CDR3 DNA sequence: TGTGCCAGCAGCTACCAATCGGGGGGCTTGGGGACCCAGTACTTC. Translation gives CASSYQSGGLGTQYF.

The count of this clone is one. This chain uses TRBV2 with TRBJ1-5; D might be TRBD1 (6 bases). This CDR3 has 14 amino acids. CDR1 and CDR2 from the germline V gene are SNHLY and FYNNEI. V lost 4 bases and J 3 bases, leaving 10 bases between the germline ends. The CDR3 DNA is TGTGCCAGCAGTGTAAGGGGGTTCAATCAGCCCCAGCATTTT. This codes for CASSVRGFNQPQHF.

CDR3 DNA: TGTGCCAGCAGCTTAGAGGGCGGGAGAGGGGCAGATACGCAGTATTTT. This encodes CASSLEGGRGADTQYF. This chain uses TRBV11-3 with TRBJ2-3; 7 bases are a match to TRBD2. After removal of 0 bases from V and 4 bases from J, the junction contained 7 bases not matched to a gene. Germline CDR1 SGHNT, CDR2 YENEEA. The CDR3 contains 16 residues.

The chain couples TRBV7-2 to TRBJ1-1, with 7 nucleotides matching TRBD1. V shed 5 bases, J shed 12 bases, and the junction held 12 bases outside the gene matches. This CDR3 is 13 amino acids long. The germline V gene encodes CDR1 SGHTA and CDR2 FQGNSA. The CDR3 loop reads CASSGPNDRATFF. The CDR3 DNA sequence: TGTGCCAGCAGCGGTCCCAATGACAGGGCAACTTTCTTT. The complete variable domain, with remaining parts taken from reference TRBV7-2 and TRBJ1-1, reads GAGVSQSPSNKVTEKGKDVELRCDPISGHTALYWYRQSLGQGLEFLIYFQGNSAPDKSGLPSDRFSAERTGGSVSTLTIQRTQQEDSAVYLCASSGPNDRATFFGQGTRLTVV.

V usage is TRBV18 and J usage is TRBJ1-6; D is perhaps TRBD1 (6 bases). The CDR3 runs to 15 residues. Germline V lookup: CDR1 KGHSH, CDR2 LQKENI. V was shortened by 3 bases and J by 7 bases, with 13 bases between the two germline ends. The DNA of the CDR3 is TGTGCCAGCTCACCGGGGACACCAGGGAATTCACCCCTCCACTTT. As protein: CASSPGTPGNSPLHF.

V and J are TRBV27 and TRBJ2-7, with 7 bases matching TRBD1. V shed 1 base and J 2 bases; nucleotides not matched to a gene: 5. The CDR3 runs to 15 residues. Germline assignment: CDR1 MNHEY and CDR2 SMNVEV (reference sequence). CDR3 nucleotide sequence: TGTGCCAGCAGTTTATTCGGGCAGGGGGCCTACGAGCAGTACTTC. Translated, it gives CASSLFGQGAYEQYF.

CDR3: CASSVGQGGTQPQHF. CDR3 nucleotide sequence: TGTGCCAGCAGTGTAGGACAGGGGGGCACTCAGCCCCAGCATTTT. This sequence joins TRBV2 and TRBJ1-5; 10 bases match TRBD1. CDR3 size: 15 residues. Germline values: CDR1 SNHLY, CDR2 FYNNEI. Trimming took 4 bases from V and 6 from J; bases not matched to a gene: 6.

The V call is TRBV14, the J call TRBJ2-2; no firm D call. CDR1 and CDR2 from the germline V gene are SGHDN and FVKESK. Trimming stripped 0 bases from V and 6 bases from J, with 17 bases between. The CDR3 contains 17 residues. The CDR3 DNA sequence: TGTGCCAGCAGCCAAGACCGAGGTCCGCTGGTAGCCGGGGAGCTGTTTTTT. Its protein product is CASSQDRGPLVAGELFF.

This clone was counted once. The J gene is TRBJ2-3, the V gene TRBV7-2, with D perhaps matching TRBD2 (6 bases). Per germline, CDR1 SGHTA and CDR2 FQGNSA. The CDR3 is 14 residues long. V was shortened by 3 bases and J by 5 bases, with 12 bases between the two germline ends. In DNA, the CDR3 is TGTGCCAGCAGCTTGATGGTCGGGAGAGATACGCAGTATTTT. The encoded protein is CASSLMVGRDTQYF.

The chain combines TRBV6-1 with TRBJ1-5, with 10 bases identical to TRBD1. This CDR3 comprises 16 residues. V gave up 4 bases and J gave up 4 bases; unmatched junction bases: 7. CDR1 is MNHNS, CDR2 SASEGT, per germline. CDR3 nucleotide sequence: TGTGCCAGCAGTGGACCGGGACAGGGGTCAAATCAGCCCCAGCATTTT. This sequence encodes CASSGPGQGSNQPQHF.

This rearrangement joins TRBV1 to TRBJ2-7; the table gives TRBD2 as D, unverified against the DNA. TRBV1 is deemed a pseudogene. The CDR3 is made up of 21 amino acids. The CDR3 DNA follows: TGCACCAGCAGCCAAATTACCTTGGGACTAGCAGGTCATACGGGGGGATACGAGCAGTACTTC. It encodes CTSSQITLGLAGHTGGYEQYF.